The TCR beta chain described here comes from a study of cytomegalovirus exposure and HLA in healthy donors. CDR3 length: 18 residues. The J segment lost 1 base and the V segment lost 8 bases, leaving 17 bases of the junction unmatched. In germline, CDR1 is MNHEY, CDR2 SMNVEV (reference sequence). This PCR relied on a set of 60 Vbeta primers and 13 Jbeta primers. Measured with immunoSEQ multiplex PCR; TCRdb has only the in-frame clones, and not every one. The sample includes more than 150,000 clones, roughly 90% of them seen just once. The sequenced sample was PBMCs. V and J are TRBV27 and TRBJ2-1; 7 bases align to TRBD1. The sequence came from a girl under three years old in good health and CMV-seronegative. DNA for the CDR3: TGTGCCAGCTCTTCGACAGGGTGGCCCTCTTTTTCCTACAATGAGCAGTTCTTC. Protein: CASSSTGWPSFSYNEQFF.